This T cell receptor (beta chain) is drawn from a study of shared clonotypes between healthy human individuals. Overall study findings and caveats: In this cohort, only blood was sampled, and tissue repertoires likely differ. Sharing across several donors was seen in 4% to 5% of naive CD4 clonotypes. Larger richness was generally estimated for naive than memory subsets.

Regarding this clone: The antigen remains unidentified.

The split of CD4+ cells yielded CD45RA+ naive and CD45RA-negative memory subsets. V lost 6 bases and J 0 bases, leaving 8 bases between the germline ends. The CDR3 sequence is 14 residues long. Germline assignment: CDR1 MNHEY and CDR2 SMNVEV (reference sequence). Sequenced by immunoSEQ multiplex PCR; TCRdb stores in-frame clones only, minus some. The repertoire holds fewer than 1.6 million clones, with roughly 98.5% as singletons. The sequence derives from a man younger than 45 in good health. The V call is TRBV27, the J call TRBJ1-4; D possibly corresponds to TRBD1 (5 bases). The source material was naive CD4+ T cells sorted from blood. Subset: CD45RA+ positively selected. The CDR3 DNA is TGTGCCAGCAGACGACAGTCAACTAATGAAAAACTGTTTTTT. It is translated as CASRRQSTNEKLFF.